Sequencing of this T cell receptor beta chain was carried out in a study of siplizumab effects on memory and regulatory T cells. This CDR3 is 15 amino acids long. Germline V CDR1 and CDR2: MGHRA, YSYEKL. Germline trimming cut 1 base from V and 9 bases from J; bases unmatched to any gene: 6. The assay was immunoSEQ multiplex PCR, and TCRdb's table has in-frame clones only and misses some. The sample lists more than 45,000 clones; 95% to 97% were seen once. Across a few donor pairs, the naive, memory, effector memory and TEMRA subsets were sequenced without stimulation. The TCR was taken from a human donor in good health. Sequences were obtained from naive CD4+ T cells sorted from blood. The V gene is TRBV4-1, the J gene TRBJ1-6; TRBD1 matches 7 bases. CDR3 DNA: TGCGCCAGCAGCCAAGGGGGACAGTGGACTTCACCCCTCCACTTT. Translated, it gives CASSQGGQWTSPLHF.